Presented here are 21 T cell receptor beta chains from one specimen sequenced in a study of T cell responses to AZD1222 COVID-19 vaccine. Clones were read by immunoSEQ multiplex PCR, and TCRdb kept only the in-frame ones, dropping some. The sample includes some 130,000 clones, under 95% seen only once; the top ten take about 3%. The input for sequencing was peripheral blood, taken on day 0 of AZD1222 vaccination. Receptors were obtained from an adult in good health.

The chain uses TRBV7-9 and TRBJ1-1; unclear D gene. V was shortened by 5 bases and J by 1 base, with 17 bases between the two germline ends. CDR1 is SEHNR and CDR2 is FQNEAQ in the germline V gene (reference sequence). The CDR3 has 16 amino acids. DNA for the CDR3: TGTGCCAGCAGCCCCCCCCTTCCGAGTAAGAACACTGAAGCTTTCTTT. This codes for CASSPPLPSKNTEAFF.

The V and J genes are TRBV2 and TRBJ2-7, with D perhaps TRBD2 (6 bases). Germline V gene data show CDR1 as SNHLY and CDR2 as FYNNEI. V was pared by 4 bases and J by 1 base, with 11 bases between. The length of the CDR3 is 14 residues. CDR3 loop: CASSVEGTSYEQYF. For the CDR3, the DNA is TGTGCCAGCAGTGTGGAGGGGACTTCCTACGAGCAGTACTTC.

The CDR3 nucleotides are TGTGCCAGCAGCTTAGGTGTCTCTGGGGCCAACGTCCTGACTTTC. Translated, it gives CASSLGVSGANVLTF. The chain is built from TRBV11-3 and TRBJ2-6; D call uncertain. The CDR3 contains 15 residues. The ends were cut back, 1 base at V and 0 bases at J, with 4 bases in the middle. Looked up from germline, CDR1 is SGHNT and CDR2 is YENEEA.

This clone was seen only once. The chain couples TRBV5-6 to TRBJ1-5; possibly TRBD1 for D (6 bases). Germline V gene lookup returns CDR1 SGHDT and CDR2 YYEEEE. The CDR3 is made up of 15 amino acids. The germline V and J ends were trimmed by 6 bases and 3 bases, with 16 bases remaining between them. The CDR3 spells CASTLYRQVNQPQHF. The CDR3 DNA reads TGTGCCAGCACCTTATACCGACAGGTCAATCAGCCCCAGCATTTT.

The V call is TRBV19, the J call TRBJ2-5; 8 bases align to TRBD1. The J segment lost 1 base and the V segment lost 7 bases, leaving 8 bases of the junction unmatched. Germline V gene lookup returns CDR1 LNHDA and CDR2 SQIVND (reference sequence). This CDR3 has 15 residues. The CDR3 coding sequence is TGTGCCAGTACGGAGACAGGGGAGTCCCAAGAGACCCAGTACTTC. Protein: CASTETGESQETQYF.

The count of this clone is one. This sequence joins TRBV5-6 and TRBJ2-3; perhaps TRBD2 as D (6 bases). The CDR3 extends over 13 amino acids. V was pared by 2 bases and J by 5 bases, with 9 bases between. Germline-derived CDR1 and CDR2 are SGHDT and YYEEEE. The DNA for the CDR3 is TGTGCCAGCAGCTTCGGCGGGATAGATACGCAGTATTTT. Its protein product is CASSFGGIDTQYF.

The V call is TRBV5-4, the J call TRBJ1-1; D possibly corresponds to TRBD1 (5 bases). V lost 2 bases to trimming and J lost 1 base, with 6 bases between them. The CDR3 is 13 residues long. Germline V gene data show CDR1 as SGHNT and CDR2 as YYREEE (reference sequence). The CDR3 reads CASSFGQNTEAFF. As DNA, the CDR3 is TGTGCCAGCAGCTTCGGACAGAACACTGAAGCTTTCTTT.

The rearrangement uses TRBV13 and TRBJ2-3; tentative D call: TRBD1 (6 bases). The V gene lost 1 base and the J gene lost 3 bases, with 8 bases spanning the gap. The CDR3 runs 14 residues. Germline V gene sequence: CDR1 PRHDT, CDR2 FYEKMQ (reference sequence). This chain's CDR3 is CASSLEGGTDTQYF. The CDR3 bases are TGTGCCAGCAGCTTAGAAGGGGGTACAGATACGCAGTATTTT. The variable domain in full, completed from reference TRBV13 and TRBJ2-3, reads AAGVIQSPRHLIKEKRETATLKCYPIPRHDTVYWYQQGPGQDPQFLISFYEKMQSDKGSIPDRFSAQQFSDYHSELNMSSLELGDSALYFCASSLEGGTDTQYFGPGTRLTVL.

The chain uses TRBV27 and TRBJ2-2; D gene uncertain. Germline V gives CDR1 MNHEY, CDR2 SMNVEV (reference sequence). CDR3 size: 12 residues. Trimming shortened V by 3 bases and J by 5 bases, and 4 bases separated the two germline ends. The CDR3 bases are TGTGCCAGCAGTTTCGGGACCGGGGAGCTGTTTTTT. It yields the protein CASSFGTGELFF.

This clone has more than one count but fewer than ten. The chain couples TRBV28 to TRBJ1-5; D is undetermined. In germline, CDR1 is MDHEN, CDR2 SYDVKM. The CDR3 has 15 amino acids. The V gene lost 6 bases and the J gene lost 4 bases, with 16 bases spanning the gap. CDR3 region: CASRAGSPVNQPQHF. The CDR3 region has the DNA TGTGCCAGCAGGGCCGGAAGCCCAGTTAATCAGCCCCAGCATTTT.

This chain links TRBV9 with TRBJ2-7, with D perhaps matching TRBD2 (6 bases). Germline assignment: CDR1 SGDLS and CDR2 YYNGEE. This CDR3 has 15 residues. With 4 bases removed from V and 0 bases from J, the gap between germline ends came to 14 bases. The CDR3 DNA follows: TGTGCCAGCAGCCCGACTAGTTCCCCCTCCTACGAGCAGTACTTC. Protein sequence: CASSPTSSPSYEQYF. Full variable domain (remainder filled in from reference TRBV9 and TRBJ2-7): DSGVTQTPKHLITATGQRVTLRCSPRSGDLSVYWYQQSLDQGLQFLIQYYNGEERAKGNILERFSAQQFPDLHSELNLSSLELGDSALYFCASSPTSSPSYEQYFGPGTRLTVT.

A remark on this clone: One end of the junction fails to match germline, which may point to a read error. This chain links TRBV5-4 with TRBJ2-1; TRBD1 matches 8 bases. This CDR3 contains 14 residues. Germline V gene lookup returns CDR1 SGHNT and CDR2 YYREEE (reference sequence). The CDR3 sequence is CASRRTGGLNKQFF. The CDR3 nucleotides read TGTGCCAGCAGGCGAACAGGGGGACTCAATAAGCAGTTCTTC.

J is TRBJ1-5 and V is TRBV27; possible D gene TRBD1, 5 bases. The CDR3 covers 13 residues. Germline V gene sequence: CDR1 MNHEY, CDR2 SMNVEV (reference sequence). Between the trimmed V and J ends, which lost 6 bases and 9 bases, there was a span of 15 bases. The CDR3 DNA sequence: TGTGCCAGCAGCCGGGACGTCCCACCGCCCCAGCATTTT. It specifies CASSRDVPPPQHF.

This rearrangement joins TRBV10-3 to TRBJ2-7; D remains ambiguous. The CDR3 has 15 residues. Looked up from germline, CDR1 is ENHRY and CDR2 is SYGVKD. V was clipped by 0 bases and J by 2 bases, with 11 bases between them. The CDR3 is CAISESTRAPYEQYF. In DNA form, the CDR3 reads TGTGCCATCAGTGAGTCGACAAGGGCTCCCTACGAGCAGTACTTC.

The CDR3 sequence is CASSYLGIGEQFF. DNA of the CDR3: TGTGCCAGCAGTTATTTGGGGATTGGTGAGCAGTTCTTC. V and J are TRBV6-6 and TRBJ2-1; D not resolved. Germline-derived CDR1 and CDR2 are MNHNY and SVGAGI (reference sequence). V lost 3 bases and J lost 9, with 12 bases in between. CDR3 length: 13 amino acids.

CDR3 region: CASSQGPSGTDTQYF. CDR3 nucleotide sequence: TGCGCCAGCAGCCAAGGACCGAGCGGCACAGATACGCAGTATTTT. The chain is built from TRBV4-1 and TRBJ2-3; no clear D gene. V dropped 1 base and J dropped 1 base, with 9 bases sitting between them. The CDR3 has 15 residues. Germline loops: CDR1 MGHRA, CDR2 YSYEKL.

This CDR3 is CASSLVGTGGRFSYGYTF. For the CDR3, the DNA is TGTGCCAGCAGCTTGGTTGGGACAGGGGGCAGGTTTTCCTATGGCTACACCTTC. V usage is TRBV5-6 and J usage is TRBJ1-2; 12 bases fit TRBD1. Trimming at V came to 0 bases and at J to 4 bases, leaving 10 bases not matched to a gene. The CDR3 loop spans 18 amino acids. CDR1 and CDR2 (germline): SGHDT, YYEEEE.

The rearrangement uses TRBV7-9 and TRBJ2-2; the match to TRBD2 covers 7 bases. J gave up 11 bases and V 5 bases, and 17 bases lay outside the gene matches. Per germline, CDR1 SEHNR and CDR2 FQNEAQ (reference sequence). This CDR3 comprises 16 residues. The CDR3 DNA reads as TGTGCCAGCAGCCAAGAGGGAGGGTGGGAGCAGAGAGAGCTGTTTTTT. It codes for CASSQEGGWEQRELFF.

The chain links TRBV29-1 to TRBJ2-3; 15 bases are a match to TRBD2. Trimming removed 8 bases from V and 1 base from J; junction bases left unmatched: 4. The CDR3 is made up of 15 amino acids. Germline V lookup: CDR1 SQVTM, CDR2 ANQGSEA. The CDR3 here is CSSGLAGGGTDTQYF. Written as DNA, the CDR3 is TGCAGCTCGGGACTAGCGGGGGGTGGCACAGATACGCAGTATTTT.

The J gene is TRBJ2-1, the V gene TRBV12-5; 10 nucleotides match TRBD2. The CDR3 covers 17 residues. Germline V gene sequence: CDR1 LGHNT, CDR2 FRNRAP. V shed 5 bases and J 10 bases; nucleotides not matched to a gene: 17. CDR3 DNA: TGTGCTAGTGGTCCCCCCCGACTAGCGGGCCAACCGAGGGAGCAGTTCTTC. Protein sequence: CASGPPRLAGQPREQFF.

This clone occurred once. The chain carries TRBV5-1 and TRBJ2-3; 14 bases line up with TRBD2. The germline V gene has CDR1 SGHRS and CDR2 YFSETQ. Losses at the gene ends were 4 bases for V and 5 bases for J; bases not matched to a gene: 6. This CDR3 contains 16 residues. The CDR3 is CASSPGLAGVGDTQYF. The CDR3 coding sequence is TGCGCCAGCAGCCCGGGACTAGCGGGAGTAGGAGATACGCAGTATTTT.